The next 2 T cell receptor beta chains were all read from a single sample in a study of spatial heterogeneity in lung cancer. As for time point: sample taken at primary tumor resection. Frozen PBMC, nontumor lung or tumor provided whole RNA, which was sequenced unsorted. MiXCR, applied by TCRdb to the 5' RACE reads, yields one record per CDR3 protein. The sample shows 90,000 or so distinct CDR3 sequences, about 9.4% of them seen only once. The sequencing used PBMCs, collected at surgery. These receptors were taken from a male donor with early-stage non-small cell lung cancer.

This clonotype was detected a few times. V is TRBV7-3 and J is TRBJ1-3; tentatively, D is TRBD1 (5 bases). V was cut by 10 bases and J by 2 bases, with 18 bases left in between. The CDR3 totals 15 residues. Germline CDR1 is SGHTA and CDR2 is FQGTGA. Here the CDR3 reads CATHRPPGTGNTIYF. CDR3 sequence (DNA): TGTGCCACCCACCGGCCCCCAGGGACTGGAAACACCATATATTTT.

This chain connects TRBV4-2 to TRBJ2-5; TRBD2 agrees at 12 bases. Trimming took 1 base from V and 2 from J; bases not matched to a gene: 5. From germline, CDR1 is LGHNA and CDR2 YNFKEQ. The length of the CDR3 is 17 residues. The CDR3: CASSQVLTSGGQETQYF. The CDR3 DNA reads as TGTGCCAGCAGCCAAGTCCTGACTAGCGGGGGACAAGAGACCCAGTACTTC.